This TCR beta chain was sequenced for a study of PD-L1 blockade in urothelial cancer. Study overall: Blood was evaluated 3 weeks (second dose) and 6 weeks after therapy began. Median T cell yield from blood was 130,000 to 150,000. General study points: TCR clonality was measured in pretreatment peripheral blood. Clonality below the median predicted better survival. Tumor-linked clones in blood grew more by 3 weeks in durable-benefit patients.

Time point given: pretreatment peripheral blood. V was shortened by 4 bases and J by 8 bases, with 8 bases between the two germline ends. The V gene's germline CDR1 is MDHEN and CDR2 SYDVKM. This CDR3 is built from 11 residues. TCRdb keeps only in-frame clones here, not all; method: immunoSEQ multiplex PCR. In the table there are over 35,000 clones, 85% of which are singletons. Note on this clone: What it recognizes is unknown.

The source material was PBMCs, sampled around atezolizumab (anti-PD-L1) treatment. This TCR was sampled from a man at least 80 years old with urothelial cancer. V is TRBV28 and J is TRBJ1-2; D is unresolved. The DNA for the CDR3 is TGTGCCAGCAGTTCGGCGGGGGGCTACACCTTC. It encodes CASSSAGGYTF.